Reported below is one T cell receptor beta chain. Its matching antigen is unknown. The sample originates from a study of T cell responses to AZD1222 COVID-19 vaccine. Across the study: Second-dose timings of about 4 or about 12 weeks were pooled.

Assay used: immunoSEQ multiplex PCR; TCRdb lists only in-frame clones, some missing. The profile shows about 190,000 clones, approximately 90% of them singletons. J was trimmed by 1 base and V by 4 bases; bases with no gene match: 5. CDR3 size: 15 residues. Germline values: CDR1 SGHRS, CDR2 YFSETQ. The study's findings and limits: Receipt of two AZD1222 doses was followed by a rise in Spike-specific TCR breadth and depth.

The sequencing used peripheral blood, collected on day 0 of AZD1222 vaccination. The rearrangement links TRBV5-1 to TRBJ2-7; 10 bases map to TRBD2. The TCR sequence derives from an adult in good health. The CDR3 here is CASSTLAGPSYEQYF. The CDR3 coding sequence is TGCGCCAGCAGCACACTAGCGGGGCCGTCCTACGAGCAGTACTTC.